The sequence of this TCR beta chain was determined in a study of blood T cell repertoires in COVID-19. Study overall: Samples representing acute and convalescent COVID-19 were sourced from the United States, Italy and Spain. The analysed material was cDNA or gDNA that came from T cells, B-cell-depleted T cells, or PBMCs.

This clone showed up just a few times. The authors' processing: Amplification of reference gene primers was used by the study to estimate nucleated cell counts. Repertoires were generated with immunoSEQ multiplex PCR, while TCRdb's copy carries only in-frame clones and drops some. D and trimming come from the DNA, and the V and J calls and clone size come from that table. The table lists some 240,000 clones, 65% to 90% of them singletons. CDR3 length: 15 residues. The germline V gene has CDR1 LNHDA and CDR2 SQIVND (reference sequence). Trimming removed 5 bases from V and 4 bases from J, with 12 bases in between.

This sequence originates from a woman aged 40 to 49 who had recovered from COVID-19. The material sequenced was peripheral blood. V usage is TRBV19 and J usage is TRBJ1-6, with D unclear. The CDR3 is CASSFEGSYNSPLHF. CDR3 in DNA: TGTGCCAGTAGTTTCGAGGGCTCATATAATTCACCCCTCCACTTT.